These T cell receptor beta chains were read from a single sample in a study of glioma-infiltrating T cells after dendritic cell vaccination. Clones were read by immunoSEQ multiplex PCR, and TCRdb kept only the in-frame ones, dropping some. The sample yields around 78,000 clones, around 86% seen once. This specimen was blood, taken after dendritic cell vaccination. These receptor sequences come from a human donor with glioblastoma. The CDR3 runs from the conserved cysteine through the conserved F or W. D genes are given only for firm matches. Clone size is not always given. Where it is, it says once, few, many or a class for expanded clones.

abundance,j_gene,d_gene,v_gene,CDR3aa,CDR3nt
.,TRBJ2-3,TRBD1,TRBV29-1,CSVEDRGPADTQYF,TGCAGCGTTGAAGACAGGGGGCCGGCAGATACGCAGTATTTT
.,TRBJ2-4,TRBD1,TRBV7-3,CASSLTDGQGLRRYF,TGTGCCAGCAGCTTAACGGACGGACAGGGGCTTCGTCGGTACTTC
once,TRBJ1-4,.,TRBV5-1,CASSFSGENEKLFF,TGCGCCAGCAGCTTTTCCGGGGAAAATGAAAAACTGTTTTTT
.,TRBJ1-2,.,TRBV5-6,CASGERTNYGYTF,TGTGCCAGCGGGGAGCGGACTAACTATGGCTACACCTTC
.,TRBJ2-7,TRBD1,TRBV29-1,CSVEEGQAQPYEQYF,TGCAGCGTTGAAGAGGGACAGGCCCAGCCCTACGAGCAGTACTTC
.,TRBJ1-2,TRBD1,TRBV5-1,CASSLAEGQIYGYTF,TGCGCCAGCAGCTTGGCCGAGGGACAGATCTATGGCTACACCTTC
.,TRBJ2-5,TRBD1,TRBV7-2,CASSSGQGPQETQYF,TGTGCCAGCAGCTCCGGACAGGGGCCACAAGAGACCCAGTACTTC
few,TRBJ1-6,TRBD1,TRBV6-1,CASSGGQGAVSYNSPLHF,TGTGCCAGCAGTGGGGGACAGGGGGCAGTATCCTATAATTCACCCCTCCACTTT
once,TRBJ1-2,.,TRBV7-8,CASSLETGSYGYTF,TGTGCCAGCAGCTTAGAAACGGGATCTTATGGCTACACCTTC
.,TRBJ2-3,TRBD2,TRBV5-4,CASSVSGLATDTQYF,TGTGCCAGCAGCGTGAGCGGACTAGCTACAGATACGCAGTATTTT
.,TRBJ2-1,.,TRBV11-2,CASSPGNEQFF,TGTGCCAGCAGCCCGGGCAATGAGCAGTTCTTC
.,TRBJ2-3,TRBD2,TRBV7-2,CASGTSPTSTDTQYF,TGTGCCAGCGGGACTAGCCCCACTAGCACAGATACGCAGTATTTT
.,TRBJ1-3,.,TRBV7-9,CASSMSRDRDTIYF,TGTGCCAGCAGCATGAGCAGGGATCGGGACACCATATATTTT
.,TRBJ2-7,TRBD1,TRBV5-1,CASSNGQGHYEQYF,TGCGCCAGCAGCAACGGACAGGGCCACTACGAGCAGTACTTC
few,TRBJ2-5,TRBD2,TRBV7-8,CASSSGLAGGAETQYF,TGTGCCAGCAGCTCGGGACTAGCGGGTGGTGCGGAGACCCAGTACTTC
.,TRBJ2-2,TRBD1,TRBV6-6,CASSETGGGAGELFF,TGTGCCAGCAGCGAAACAGGGGGCGGGGCCGGGGAGCTGTTTTTT
.,TRBJ2-1,TRBD2,TRBV7-9,CASSLERGNQLF,TGTGCCAGCAGCTTGGAGCGGGGGAATCAACTCTTC
.,TRBJ2-4,.,TRBV9,CASSPWGEEENIQYF,TGTGCCAGCAGCCCTTGGGGGGAGGAGGAAAACATTCAGTACTTC
.,TRBJ1-2,TRBD1,TRBV7-9,CASLNRGLNYGYTF,TGTGCCAGTCTTAACAGGGGGCTCAACTATGGCTACACCTTC
.,TRBJ1-1,.,TRBV5-4,CASSYRTLNTEAFF,TGTGCCAGCAGTTATCGGACACTTAACACTGAAGCTTTCTTT
.,TRBJ2-7,.,TRBV7-9,CASSPLYEQYF,TGTGCCAGCAGCCCCCTCTACGAGCAGTACTTC
.,TRBJ2-7,.,TRBV29-1,CSVGQVLSYEQYF,TGCAGCGTTGGGCAGGTGCTATCCTACGAGCAGTACTTC
.,TRBJ1-1,TRBD1,TRBV29-1,CSVRQGPAEAFF,TGCAGCGTTCGACAGGGTCCCGCTGAAGCTTTCTTT
.,TRBJ1-5,.,TRBV18,CASSPLSPEDYSNQPQHF,TGTGCCAGCTCACCACTTAGTCCAGAGGATTATAGCAATCAGCCCCAGCATTTT
.,TRBJ1-2,TRBD1,TRBV7-9,CASSSSGQPVAYYGYTF,TGTGCCAGCAGCTCCTCGGGACAGCCAGTCGCCTACTATGGCTACACCTTC
.,TRBJ1-3,.,TRBV19,CASSKPGLISGNTIYF,TGTGCCAGTAGCAAACCGGGACTGATCTCTGGAAACACCATATATTTT
once,TRBJ1-4,TRBD1,TRBV6-1,CASSEARGGMTNEKLFF,TGTGCCAGCAGTGAAGCGAGAGGGGGCATGACTAATGAAAAACTGTTTTTT
few,TRBJ1-3,.,TRBV7-3,CASSAVGGNTIYF,TGTGCCAGCAGCGCGGTTGGTGGAAACACCATATATTTT
few,TRBJ2-7,TRBD2,TRBV7-2,CASSLQREWEQYF,TGTGCCAGCAGCTTACAGCGGGAGTGGGAGCAGTACTTC
.,TRBJ1-3,.,TRBV15,CATSRDLRFGNTIYF,TGTGCCACCAGCAGAGATCTTAGGTTCGGGAACACCATATATTTT
.,TRBJ1-3,.,TRBV5-1,CASSPLRGSPGNTIYF,TGCGCCAGCAGCCCTTTGCGGGGGTCTCCAGGAAACACCATATATTTT
.,TRBJ1-1,.,TRBV18,CASSRIQGMNTEAFF,TGTGCCAGCTCACGGATTCAGGGGATGAACACTGAAGCTTTCTTT
.,TRBJ1-5,.,TRBV6-6,CASSSNRVSQPQHF,TGTGCCAGCAGTTCCAACAGGGTTTCACAGCCCCAGCATTTT
once,TRBJ2-7,TRBD1,TRBV10-3,CAISESTGQGYENPYEQYF,TGTGCCATCAGTGAGTCAACGGGACAGGGTTATGAGAATCCATACGAGCAGTACTTC
.,TRBJ1-6,.,TRBV5-1,CASSLGARGEGSPLHF,TGCGCCAGCAGCTTGGGGGCTCGGGGTGAAGGATCACCCCTCCACTTT
few,TRBJ2-7,TRBD1,TRBV4-1,CASGPRTGGSYEQYF,TGCGCCAGCGGTCCTCGGACAGGGGGCTCCTACGAGCAGTACTTC
.,TRBJ2-7,.,TRBV6-6,CASADLGEQYF,TGTGCCAGCGCGGATCTCGGCGAGCAGTACTTC
once,TRBJ2-5,.,TRBV5-4,CASSLAEEGGETQYF,TGTGCCAGCAGCTTGGCCGAGGAGGGCGGGGAGACCCAGTACTTC
few,TRBJ1-1,.,TRBV6-6,CASTGGRTNTEAFF,TGTGCCAGCACCGGAGGACGGACGAACACTGAAGCTTTCTTT
.,TRBJ2-1,TRBD1,TRBV5-4,CASSLTGGAGEQFF,TGTGCCAGCAGCTTGACAGGGGGCGCGGGTGAGCAGTTCTTC
.,TRBJ2-6,TRBD1,TRBV28,CASRTQGAGANVLTF,TGTGCCAGCAGAACACAGGGGGCTGGGGCCAACGTCCTGACTTTC
few,TRBJ1-2,.,TRBV7-8,CASSPAGRSLVYGYTF,TGTGCCAGCAGCCCCGCGGGCAGAAGCTTGGTCTATGGCTACACCTTC
.,TRBJ2-5,TRBD2,TRBV10-3,CAISASTSGTQETQYF,TGTGCCATCAGTGCATCAACTAGCGGGACTCAAGAGACCCAGTACTTC
.,TRBJ2-1,.,TRBV6-4,CASSPEAFAYNEQFF,TGTGCCAGCAGCCCAGAAGCGTTCGCCTACAATGAGCAGTTCTTC